This note documents a single T cell receptor (beta chain) sequence. V was trimmed by 4 bases and J by 2 bases, leaving 4 bases between them. Per the germline V gene, CDR1 is DFQATT and CDR2 is SNEGSKA (reference sequence). This CDR3 is built from 11 residues. This sample was included in a study of type 1 regulatory T cells. TCRdb re-called the reads through MiXCR, storing one row per CDR3 protein. Among some 89,000 distinct CDR3 sequences listed, about a third were seen once. The V and J genes are TRBV20-1 and TRBJ2-3; D not resolved. Material: CD4+ T cells, either the whole sample or a sorted fraction (not recorded which). The clonotype originates from a human donor in good health. CDR3 amino acids: CSATHTDTQYF. The CDR3 DNA reads TGCAGTGCTACTCACACAGATACGCAGTATTTT.